In this sample, the clone carrying this TCR beta chain turned up once. Its antigen is undetermined. Sequencing used immunoSEQ multiplex PCR; TCRdb keeps in-frame clones, though not all of them. Among around 77,000 clones, around 93% were seen once, and the ten largest hold roughly 0.15%. CDR3 length: 15 residues. Germline CDR1 SGHVS, CDR2 FQNEAQ. V was clipped by 4 bases and J by 2 bases, with 15 bases between them. This sample stems from a study of human versus mouse CDR3 diversity and MHC coevolution. Study at large: Between roughly 5.5 x 10^6 and 1.6 x 10^7 valid reads came from each sample. Study results and limitations: Approximately 1.6 million TCR beta clonotypes were estimated for humans, the largest repertoire. Most of the three human donors had the lowest clonal inequality.

This sequence was found in a person between 25 and 75 years old in good health. The material sequenced was naive CD4+ T cells from blood. Stated subset: CD45RO-negative CD62L-positive naive CD4 T cells. The genes are TRBV7-8 and TRBJ2-7; D might be TRBD1 (5 bases). The chain's CDR3 is CASSSLTIGAYEQYF. DNA of the CDR3: TGTGCCAGCAGCTCACTAACAATAGGGGCCTACGAGCAGTACTTC.